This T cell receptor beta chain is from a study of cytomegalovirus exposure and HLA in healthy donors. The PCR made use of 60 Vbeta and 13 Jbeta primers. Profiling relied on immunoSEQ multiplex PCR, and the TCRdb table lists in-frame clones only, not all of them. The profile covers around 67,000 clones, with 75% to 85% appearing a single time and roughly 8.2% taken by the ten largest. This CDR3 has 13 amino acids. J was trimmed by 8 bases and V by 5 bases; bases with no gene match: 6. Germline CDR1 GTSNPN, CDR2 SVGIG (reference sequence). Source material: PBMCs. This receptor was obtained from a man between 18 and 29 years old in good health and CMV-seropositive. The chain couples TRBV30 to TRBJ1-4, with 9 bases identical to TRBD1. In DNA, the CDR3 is TGTGCCTGGGGAAGGACAGGGGTGGAAAAACTGTTTTTT. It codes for CAWGRTGVEKLFF.